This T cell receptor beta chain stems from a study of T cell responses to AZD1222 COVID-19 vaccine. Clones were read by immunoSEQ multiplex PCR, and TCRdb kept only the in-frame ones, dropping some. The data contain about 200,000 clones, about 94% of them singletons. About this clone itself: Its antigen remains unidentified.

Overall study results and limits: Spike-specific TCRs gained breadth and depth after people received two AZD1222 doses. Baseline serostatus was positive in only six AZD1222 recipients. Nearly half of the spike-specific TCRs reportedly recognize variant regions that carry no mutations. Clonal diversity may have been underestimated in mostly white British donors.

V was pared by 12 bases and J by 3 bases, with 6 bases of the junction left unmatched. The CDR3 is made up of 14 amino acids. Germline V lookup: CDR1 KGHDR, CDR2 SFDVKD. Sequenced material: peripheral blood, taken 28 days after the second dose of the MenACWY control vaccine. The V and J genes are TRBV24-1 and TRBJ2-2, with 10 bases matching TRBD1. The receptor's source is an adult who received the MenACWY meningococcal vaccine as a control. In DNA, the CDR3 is TGTGCCTCCAAGGGGACAGGGGACACCGGGGAGCTGTTTTTT. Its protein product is CASKGTGDTGELFF.